The present T cell receptor beta chain was sequenced within a study of blood T cell repertoires in COVID-19. Study overall: Specimens from acute and convalescent COVID-19 originated in the United States, Italy and Spain. T cells, B-cell-depleted T cells, or PBMCs supplied cDNA or gDNA.

Original methodology: Amplification of reference gene primers was used by the study to estimate nucleated cell counts. Assay used: immunoSEQ multiplex PCR; TCRdb lists only in-frame clones, some missing. The D gene and trimming were derived from the DNA, and the V and J assignments and clone size from that table. Altogether a few hundred thousand clones are present, around 92% being singletons, with the ten largest covering 0.95% to 1.5%. The CDR3 runs to 15 residues. V lost 5 bases, J lost 0 bases, and 13 bases lay in between. Germline CDR1 is SGHRS and CDR2 is YFSETQ. The rearrangement links TRBV5-1 to TRBJ2-3; D gene uncertain. The material sequenced was peripheral blood. This TCR was recovered from a man aged 35-49 years with acute or convalescent COVID-19. CDR3 residues: CASRLVVTSTDTQYF. The CDR3 bases are TGCGCCAGCAGGCTAGTGGTCACTAGCACAGATACGCAGTATTTT. Filled out from reference TRBV5-1 and TRBJ2-3, the complete variable domain reads KAGVTQTPRYLIKTRGQQVTLSCSPISGHRSVSWYQQTPGQGLQFLFEYFSETQRNKGNFPGRFSGRQFSNSRSEMNVSTLELGDSALYLCASRLVVTSTDTQYFGPGTRLTVL.